This T cell receptor (beta chain) was retrieved from a study of blood T cell repertoires in COVID-19. Across the whole study: Both acute and convalescent COVID-19 samples were obtained from the United States, Italy and Spain.

Using immunoSEQ multiplex PCR, the repertoire was profiled, and TCRdb retains in-frame clones only, with some absent. Altogether a few hundred thousand clones are present, approximately 90% being singletons, with the ten largest covering approximately 5%. Clinical history reported by participants formed the basis on which cohorts were assigned. Each recovered donor of Cohort 3 presented with two negative PCRs, clearance, or symptom resolution. Source material: PBMCs or T cells enriched from blood (not recorded which). The TCR originated in a young woman who had recovered from COVID-19.

The CDR3 sequence is CAISGQSTGYNYGYTF. Here the CDR3 DNA reads TGTGCCATCAGTGGCCAATCGACAGGCTATAACTATGGCTACACCTTC. The chain employs TRBV10-3 and TRBJ1-2; a possible D gene is TRBD1 (6 bases). This CDR3 contains 16 residues. The V and J ends lost 4 bases and 1 base respectively, with 16 bases between them. In germline, CDR1 is ENHRY, CDR2 SYGVKD.